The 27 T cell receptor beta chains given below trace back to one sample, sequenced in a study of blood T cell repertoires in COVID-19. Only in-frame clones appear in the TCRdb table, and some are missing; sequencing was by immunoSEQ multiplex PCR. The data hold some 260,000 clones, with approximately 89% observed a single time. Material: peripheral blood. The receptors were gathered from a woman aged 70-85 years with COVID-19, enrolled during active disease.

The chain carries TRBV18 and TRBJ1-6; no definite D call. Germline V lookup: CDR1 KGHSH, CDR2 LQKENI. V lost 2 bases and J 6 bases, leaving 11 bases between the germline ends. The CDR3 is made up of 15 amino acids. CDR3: CASSPYGNTNSPLHF. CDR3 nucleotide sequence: TGTGCCAGCTCACCATACGGGAATACTAATTCACCCCTCCACTTT. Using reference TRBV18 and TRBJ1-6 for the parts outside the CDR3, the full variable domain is NAGVMQNPRHLVRRRGQEARLRCSPMKGHSHVYWYRQLPEEGLKFMVYLQKENIIDESGMPKERFSAEFPKEGPSILRIQQVVRGDSAAYFCASSPYGNTNSPLHFGNGTRLTVT.

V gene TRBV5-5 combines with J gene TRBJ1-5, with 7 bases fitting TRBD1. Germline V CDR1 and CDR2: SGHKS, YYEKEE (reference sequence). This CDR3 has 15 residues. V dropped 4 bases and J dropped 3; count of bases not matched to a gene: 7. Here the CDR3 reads CASSPRTGDNQPQHF. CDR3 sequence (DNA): TGTGCCAGCAGCCCTCGGACAGGAGACAATCAGCCCCAGCATTTT.

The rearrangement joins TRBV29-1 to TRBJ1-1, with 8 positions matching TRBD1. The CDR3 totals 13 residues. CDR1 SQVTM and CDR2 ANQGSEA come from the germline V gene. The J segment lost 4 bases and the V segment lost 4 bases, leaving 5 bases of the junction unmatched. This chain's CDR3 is CSVAEQGGTEAFF. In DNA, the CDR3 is TGCAGCGTTGCTGAACAGGGGGGCACTGAAGCTTTCTTT.

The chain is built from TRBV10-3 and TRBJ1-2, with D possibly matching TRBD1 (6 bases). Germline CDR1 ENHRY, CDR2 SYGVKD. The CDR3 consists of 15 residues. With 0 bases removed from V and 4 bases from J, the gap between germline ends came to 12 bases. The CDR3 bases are TGTGCCATCAGTGAGTCGACAGGCCTTATCTATGGCTACACCTTC. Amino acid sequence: CAISESTGLIYGYTF.

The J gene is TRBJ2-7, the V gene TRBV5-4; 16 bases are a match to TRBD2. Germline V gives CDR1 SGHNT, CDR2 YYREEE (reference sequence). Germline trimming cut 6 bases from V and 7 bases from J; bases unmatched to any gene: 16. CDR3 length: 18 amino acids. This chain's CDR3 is CASTQGLAGGPSSGEQYF. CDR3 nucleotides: TGTGCCAGCACCCAGGGACTAGCGGGAGGGCCTTCCTCCGGGGAGCAGTACTTC.

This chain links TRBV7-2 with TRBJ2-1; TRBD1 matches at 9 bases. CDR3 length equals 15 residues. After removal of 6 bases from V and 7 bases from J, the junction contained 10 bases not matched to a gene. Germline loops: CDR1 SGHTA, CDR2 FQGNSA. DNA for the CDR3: TGTGCCAGCAGACTAGGACAGGGGCAGGGGAATGAGCAGTTCTTC. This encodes CASRLGQGQGNEQFF. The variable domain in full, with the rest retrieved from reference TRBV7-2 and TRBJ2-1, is GAGVSQSPSNKVTEKGKDVELRCDPISGHTALYWYRQSLGQGLEFLIYFQGNSAPDKSGLPSDRFSAERTGGSVSTLTIQRTQQEDSAVYLCASRLGQGQGNEQFFGPGTRLTVL.

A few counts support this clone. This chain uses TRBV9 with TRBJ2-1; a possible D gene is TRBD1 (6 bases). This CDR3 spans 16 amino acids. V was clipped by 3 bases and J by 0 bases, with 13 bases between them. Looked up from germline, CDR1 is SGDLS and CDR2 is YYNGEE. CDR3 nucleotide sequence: TGTGCCAGCAGCGCGTCGACAGGTCGCTCCTACAATGAGCAGTTCTTC. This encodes CASSASTGRSYNEQFF.

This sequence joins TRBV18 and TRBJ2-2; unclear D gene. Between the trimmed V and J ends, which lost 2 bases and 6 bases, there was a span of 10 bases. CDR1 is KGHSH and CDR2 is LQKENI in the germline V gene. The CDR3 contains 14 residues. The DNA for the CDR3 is TGTGCCAGCTCACCAAATGAACGGTCCGGGGAGCTGTTTTTT. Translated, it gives CASSPNERSGELFF. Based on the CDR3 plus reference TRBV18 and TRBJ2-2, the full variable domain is NAGVMQNPRHLVRRRGQEARLRCSPMKGHSHVYWYRQLPEEGLKFMVYLQKENIIDESGMPKERFSAEFPKEGPSILRIQQVVRGDSAAYFCASSPNERSGELFFGEGSRLTVL.

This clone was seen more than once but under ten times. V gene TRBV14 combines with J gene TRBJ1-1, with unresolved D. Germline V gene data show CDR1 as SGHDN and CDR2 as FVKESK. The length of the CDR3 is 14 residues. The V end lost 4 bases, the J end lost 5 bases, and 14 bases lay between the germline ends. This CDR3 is CASSRQAGLTEAFF. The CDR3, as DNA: TGTGCCAGCAGCCGTCAGGCGGGGTTGACTGAAGCTTTCTTT.

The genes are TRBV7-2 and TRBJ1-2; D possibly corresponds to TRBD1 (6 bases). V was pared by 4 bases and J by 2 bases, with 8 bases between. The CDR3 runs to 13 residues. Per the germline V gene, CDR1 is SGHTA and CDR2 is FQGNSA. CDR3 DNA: TGTGCCAGCAGCTACGGGACAAACTATGGCTACACCTTC. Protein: CASSYGTNYGYTF. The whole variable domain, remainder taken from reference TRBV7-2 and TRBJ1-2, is GAGVSQSPSNKVTEKGKDVELRCDPISGHTALYWYRQSLGQGLEFLIYFQGNSAPDKSGLPSDRFSAERTGGSVSTLTIQRTQQEDSAVYLCASSYGTNYGYTFGSGTRLTVV.

In nucleotides, the CDR3 is TGCGCCAGCAGCCAAGCTCAACAGGATTTCTATGGCTACACCTTC. This translates into CASSQAQQDFYGYTF. The chain is built from TRBV4-1 and TRBJ1-2, with a possible D match to TRBD1 (5 bases). CDR1 MGHRA and CDR2 YSYEKL come from the germline V gene. The CDR3 covers 15 residues. V was pared by 1 base and J by 4 bases, with 13 bases between.

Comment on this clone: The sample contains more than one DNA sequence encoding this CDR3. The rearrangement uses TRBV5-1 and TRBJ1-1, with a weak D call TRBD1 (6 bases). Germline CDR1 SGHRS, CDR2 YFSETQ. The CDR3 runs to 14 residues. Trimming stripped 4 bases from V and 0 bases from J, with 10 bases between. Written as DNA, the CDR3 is TGCGCCAGCAGCCCGGACAGAATGAACACTGAAGCTTTCTTT. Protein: CASSPDRMNTEAFF. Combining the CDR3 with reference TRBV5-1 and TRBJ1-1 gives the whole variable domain KAGVTQTPRYLIKTRGQQVTLSCSPISGHRSVSWYQQTPGQGLQFLFEYFSETQRNKGNFPGRFSGRQFSNSRSEMNVSTLELGDSALYLCASSPDRMNTEAFFGQGTRLTVV.

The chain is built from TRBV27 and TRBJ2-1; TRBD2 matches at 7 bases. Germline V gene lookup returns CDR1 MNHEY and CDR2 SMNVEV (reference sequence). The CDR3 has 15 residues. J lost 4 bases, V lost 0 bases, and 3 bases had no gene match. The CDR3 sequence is CASSLSAGFYNEQFF. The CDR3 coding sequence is TGTGCCAGCAGTTTATCAGCGGGATTTTACAATGAGCAGTTCTTC.

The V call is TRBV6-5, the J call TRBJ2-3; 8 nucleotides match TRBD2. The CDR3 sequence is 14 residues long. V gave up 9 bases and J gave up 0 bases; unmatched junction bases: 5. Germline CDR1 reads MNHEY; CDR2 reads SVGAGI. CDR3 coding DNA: TGTGCCAGTATAGCGGGAAAAAGCACAGATACGCAGTATTTT. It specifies CASIAGKSTDTQYF.

The CDR3 protein is CASSQRGLGRNTEAFF. The CDR3 DNA reads TGCGCCAGCAGCCAACGGGGTCTCGGGAGGAACACTGAAGCTTTCTTT. The rearrangement joins TRBV4-1 to TRBJ1-1; D unresolved. CDR3 size: 16 residues. Germline V gives CDR1 MGHRA, CDR2 YSYEKL. Trimming took off 2 bases at V and 1 base at J, with 14 bases between the two ends.

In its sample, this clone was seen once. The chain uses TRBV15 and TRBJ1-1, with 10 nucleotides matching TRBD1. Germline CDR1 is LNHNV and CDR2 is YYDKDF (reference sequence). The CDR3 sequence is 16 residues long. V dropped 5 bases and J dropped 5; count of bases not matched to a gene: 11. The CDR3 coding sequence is TGTGCCACCAGCGGGGCCGGGACAGGGGATGTAACTGAAGCTTTCTTT. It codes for CATSGAGTGDVTEAFF.

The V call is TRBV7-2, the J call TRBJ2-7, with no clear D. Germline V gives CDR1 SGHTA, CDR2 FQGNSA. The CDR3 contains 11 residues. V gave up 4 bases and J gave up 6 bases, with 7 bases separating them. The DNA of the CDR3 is TGTGCCAGCAGCTCCAGTGTCGAGCAGTACTTC. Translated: CASSSSVEQYF.

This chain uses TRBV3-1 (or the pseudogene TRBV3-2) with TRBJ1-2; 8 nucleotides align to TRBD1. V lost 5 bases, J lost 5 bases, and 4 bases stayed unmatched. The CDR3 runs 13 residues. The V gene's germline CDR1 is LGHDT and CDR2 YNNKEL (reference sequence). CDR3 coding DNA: TGTGCCAGCAGCGTATACAGGGGGTATGGCTACACCTTC. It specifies CASSVYRGYGYTF.

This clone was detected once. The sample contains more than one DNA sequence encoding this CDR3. DNA for the CDR3: TGCGCCAGCAGCCAAAACAGGGCTGGGGAGCAGTACTTC. Amino acid sequence: CASSQNRAGEQYF. The chain uses TRBV4-3 and TRBJ2-7; TRBD1 is a possible D gene (6 bases). This CDR3 is 13 amino acids long. The germline CDR1 and CDR2 sequences are LGHNA and YSLEER. The V end lost 2 bases, the J end lost 7 bases, and 12 bases lay between the germline ends.

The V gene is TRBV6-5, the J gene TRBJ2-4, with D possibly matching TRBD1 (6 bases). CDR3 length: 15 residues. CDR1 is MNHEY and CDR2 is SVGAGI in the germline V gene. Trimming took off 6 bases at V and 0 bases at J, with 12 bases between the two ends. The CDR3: CASRDRALAKNIQYF. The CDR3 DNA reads TGTGCCAGCAGGGACAGAGCCCTAGCCAAAAACATTCAGTACTTC.

CDR3: CASSPGRVSNQPQHF. CDR3 nucleotides: TGTGCCAGCTCACCAGGGAGGGTTAGCAATCAGCCCCAGCATTTT. The rearrangement links TRBV18 to TRBJ1-5; D unclear. The CDR3 is 15 residues long. The V end was cut by 2 bases, the J end by 0 bases, with 8 bases between. Germline CDR1 and CDR2: KGHSH and LQKENI.

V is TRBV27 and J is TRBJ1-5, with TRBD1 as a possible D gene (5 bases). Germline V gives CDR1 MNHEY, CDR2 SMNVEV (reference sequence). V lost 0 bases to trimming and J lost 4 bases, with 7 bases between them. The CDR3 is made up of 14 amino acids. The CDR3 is CASSLSGGNQPQHF. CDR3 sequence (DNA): TGTGCCAGCAGTTTATCTGGGGGGAATCAGCCCCAGCATTTT.

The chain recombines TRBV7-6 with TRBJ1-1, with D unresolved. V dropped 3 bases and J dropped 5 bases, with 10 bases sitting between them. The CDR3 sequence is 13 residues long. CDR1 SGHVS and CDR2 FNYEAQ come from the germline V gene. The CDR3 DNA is TGTGCCAGCAGCTTGAGAGGAGGAACTGAAGCTTTCTTT. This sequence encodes CASSLRGGTEAFF.

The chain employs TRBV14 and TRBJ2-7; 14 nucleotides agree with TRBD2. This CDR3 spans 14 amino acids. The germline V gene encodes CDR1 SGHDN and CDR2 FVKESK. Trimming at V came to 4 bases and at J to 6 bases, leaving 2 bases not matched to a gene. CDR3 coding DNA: TGTGCCAGCAGCCCGGGACTAGCGGGAGTCGAGCAGTACTTC. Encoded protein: CASSPGLAGVEQYF.

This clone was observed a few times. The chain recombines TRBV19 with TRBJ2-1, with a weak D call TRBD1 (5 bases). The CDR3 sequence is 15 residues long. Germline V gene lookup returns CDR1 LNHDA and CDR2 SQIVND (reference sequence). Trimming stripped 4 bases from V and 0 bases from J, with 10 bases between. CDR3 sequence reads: CASSNRQNSYNEQFF. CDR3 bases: TGTGCCAGTAGTAACCGACAGAACTCCTACAATGAGCAGTTCTTC.

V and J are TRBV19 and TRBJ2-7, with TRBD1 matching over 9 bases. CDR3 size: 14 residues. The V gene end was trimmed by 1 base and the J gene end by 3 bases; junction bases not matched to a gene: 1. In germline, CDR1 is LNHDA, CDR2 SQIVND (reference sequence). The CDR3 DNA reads TGTGCCAGTAGTATAGGACAGGGGGGCTACGAGCAGTACTTC. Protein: CASSIGQGGYEQYF.

The CDR3, as DNA: TGTGCCAGCAGCCGGTCGGGACAGGGAGGCACTGAAGCTTTCTTT. It yields the protein CASSRSGQGGTEAFF. The chain carries TRBV7-9 and TRBJ1-1; 9 nucleotides match TRBD1. The CDR3 runs to 15 residues. The germline gives CDR1 SEHNR, CDR2 FQNEAQ (reference sequence). J gave up 4 bases and V 5 bases, and 8 bases lay outside the gene matches.